Following are 20 T cell receptor beta chains from one sample sequenced in a study of vaccination and CD4 T cells after COVID-19. Oncomine TCR Beta short-read sequencing was applied to DNA from cultured CD4+ T cells. TCRdb analysed the PCR reads with MiXCR anew, one entry per CDR3 protein. Of some 15,000 distinct CDR3 sequences in the sample, 35% to 40% were seen once. Specified treatment: approximately 11-day PBMC culture with coronavirus spike peptide pools or control peptides (ViraFEST assay). No antigen is known for these receptors. The specimen sequenced was cultured CD4+ T cells from blood. All receptors derive from a human donor with COVID-19.

This chain uses TRBV20-1 with TRBJ1-2, with TRBD1 matching over 9 bases. There are 16 residues in the CDR3. Trimming cost V 1 base and J 0 bases; bases outside gene matches: 6. The germline CDR1 and CDR2 sequences are DFQATT and SNEGSKA (reference sequence). CDR3 in DNA: TGCAGTGCTAGAGTATCGGGACAGGGTCCTAACTATGGCTACACCTTC. It specifies CSARVSGQGPNYGYTF.

The genes are TRBV4-1 and TRBJ2-7; the match to TRBD1 covers 10 bases. Germline CDR1 and CDR2: MGHRA and YSYEKL. This CDR3 spans 15 amino acids. Losses at the gene ends were 5 bases for V and 4 bases for J; bases not matched to a gene: 8. CDR3 in amino acids: CASSFRQGAGYEQYF. The CDR3 nucleotides read TGCGCCAGCAGCTTCCGACAGGGGGCAGGGTACGAGCAGTACTTC.

This clonotype was seen only a few times. The chain recombines TRBV21-1 with TRBJ2-7; the table names TRBD1, a call not compared with the DNA. TRBV21-1 is a listed pseudogene. This CDR3 has 15 amino acids. CDR3 in DNA: TGTGCCAGCAGCAATGAGTCAGGGGGCCTTTGCGAGCAGTACTTC. Its protein is CASSNESGGLCEQYF.

V usage is TRBV20-1 and J usage is TRBJ2-7; no reliable D call. Trimming removed 6 bases from V and 6 bases from J, with 12 bases in between. CDR3 length: 11 amino acids. Germline lookup yields CDR1 DFQATT and CDR2 SNEGSKA (reference sequence). As DNA, the CDR3 is TGCAGTGCCCTGAGCGATGTCGAGCAGTACTTC. Amino acid sequence: CSALSDVEQYF.

The chain couples TRBV11-3 to TRBJ1-4; 7 bases map to TRBD1. CDR3 length: 15 residues. The V gene end was trimmed by 4 bases and the J gene end by 7 bases; junction bases not matched to a gene: 9. Germline V lookup: CDR1 SGHNT, CDR2 YENEEA. The CDR3 coding sequence is TGTGCCAGCAGCTACCGACAGGGAGGCATTGAAAAACTGTTTTTT. This gives the protein CASSYRQGGIEKLFF.

The rearrangement joins TRBV7-2 to TRBJ1-4; 8 nucleotides line up with TRBD1. Looked up from germline, CDR1 is SGHTA and CDR2 is FQGNSA. V trimming: 4 bases; J trimming: 7 bases; junction bases outside the gene matches: 5. The CDR3 extends over 14 amino acids. CDR3 amino acids: CASSSRQGFEKLFF. In DNA, the CDR3 is TGTGCCAGCAGCTCGAGACAGGGGTTTGAAAAACTGTTTTTT.

The V and J genes are TRBV6-1 and TRBJ1-1; D remains unclear. Germline V gene lookup returns CDR1 MNHNS and CDR2 SASEGT. Trimming took off 5 bases at V and 1 base at J, with 5 bases between the two ends. The CDR3 consists of 12 residues. CDR3 bases: TGTGCCAGCAGTCGACAGAACACTGAAGCTTTCTTT. It codes for CASSRQNTEAFF.

The CDR3 DNA is TGTGCCAGCAGTTCCGGAGGGGGCCGGAATGAGCAGTTCTTC. This gives the protein CASSSGGGRNEQFF. The chain employs TRBV28 and TRBJ2-1; possibly TRBD1 for D (7 bases). Germline CDR1 MDHEN, CDR2 SYDVKM. The CDR3 has 14 residues. Trimming removed 4 bases at V and 7 bases at J, with 14 bases between.

The chain carries TRBV4-3 and TRBJ2-1, with D perhaps being TRBD1 or TRBD2 (5 bases each). The CDR3 is 12 amino acids. Trimming stripped 4 bases from V and 10 bases from J, with 11 bases between. CDR1 is LGHNA and CDR2 is YSLEER in the germline V gene. The CDR3 nucleotides are TGCGCCAGCAGCCGTCGTTGGGGGGAGCAGTTCTTC. Translated, it gives CASSRRWGEQFF.

V gene TRBV24-1 combines with J gene TRBJ2-4, with 8 nucleotides matching TRBD2. Germline CDR1 KGHDR, CDR2 SFDVKD. V dropped 12 bases and J dropped 0; count of bases not matched to a gene: 21. This CDR3 spans 19 amino acids. The CDR3: CAPSPAGGPHPLAKNIQYF. The CDR3 DNA reads as TGTGCCCCATCTCCGGCGGGGGGACCCCACCCTCTAGCCAAAAACATTCAGTACTTC.

Concerning this clonotype: The junction departs from germline at one end; a sequencing error may be responsible. V and J are TRBV11-3 and TRBJ2-1; a possible D gene is TRBD1 (6 bases). CDR3 length: 14 residues. Germline V gene data show CDR1 as SGHNT and CDR2 as YENEEA. The CDR3 loop is CASSLENRDDEQFF. As DNA, the CDR3 is TGTGCCAGCAGCCTAGAGAACAGGGACGATGAGCAGTTCTTC.

The chain links TRBV7-3 to TRBJ2-1; 8 nucleotides line up with TRBD2. The junction had 8 bases not matched to a gene; V was cut back by 3 bases and J by 7 bases. CDR3 length equals 15 residues. Germline CDR1 and CDR2: SGHTA and FQGTGA. The CDR3 DNA is TGTGCCAGCAGCTTTGATGTAGCGGGGTGGAATGAGCAGTTCTTC. This encodes CASSFDVAGWNEQFF.

The chain is built from TRBV10-2 and TRBJ1-2; D is unresolved. The V and J ends lost 7 bases and 4 bases respectively, with 13 bases between them. Germline V gene sequence: CDR1 WSHSY, CDR2 SAAADI. This CDR3 contains 13 residues. The CDR3 bases are TGCGCCAGCAAAAAGACGGAAACCTATGGCTACACCTTC. It translates to CASKKTETYGYTF.

The chain links TRBV9 to TRBJ2-7, with TRBD1 identical over 8 bases. CDR3 size: 14 residues. Germline V gives CDR1 SGDLS, CDR2 YYNGEE. V shed 3 bases and J 6 bases; nucleotides not matched to a gene: 8. The CDR3 spells CASSAGQGAAEQYF. Written as DNA, the CDR3 is TGTGCCAGCAGCGCAGGACAGGGAGCGGCCGAGCAGTACTTC.

The chain uses TRBV6-1 and TRBJ2-3, with D unresolved. The CDR3 has 11 residues. The V end lost 4 bases, the J end lost 6 bases, and 5 bases lay between the germline ends. Germline lookup yields CDR1 MNHNS and CDR2 SASEGT. The CDR3 reads CASSGQDTQYF. DNA of the CDR3: TGTGCCAGCAGTGGCCAGGATACGCAGTATTTT.

The rearrangement links TRBV28 to TRBJ2-2; no reliable D call. V was clipped by 6 bases and J by 1 base, with 9 bases between them. Germline V gene sequence: CDR1 MDHEN, CDR2 SYDVKM. This CDR3 has 14 residues. CDR3 coding DNA: TGTGCCAGCAGCAACCCACAGAACACCGGGGAGCTGTTTTTT. It yields the protein CASSNPQNTGELFF.

This clonotype has just a few counts. The chain has TRBV7-2 and TRBJ2-5; TRBD1 matches at 7 bases. CDR3 length: 16 residues. Per the germline V gene, CDR1 is SGHTA and CDR2 is FQGNSA. Trimming cost V 0 bases and J 5 bases; bases outside gene matches: 9. CDR3 nucleotides: TGTGCCAGCAGCTTAGCGGGGCCAGGGGGTCCGGAGACCCAGTACTTC. Encoded protein: CASSLAGPGGPETQYF.

This clonotype has just a few counts. This chain connects TRBV24-1 to TRBJ1-4; 7 nucleotides match TRBD1. Germline CDR1 KGHDR, CDR2 SFDVKD. The CDR3 extends over 14 amino acids. V was clipped by 4 bases and J by 11 bases; unmatched bases: 9. The CDR3 region is CATSDLRQGGKLFF. Here the CDR3 DNA reads TGTGCCACCAGTGACCTTAGACAGGGAGGGAAACTGTTTTTT.

This chain connects TRBV21-1 to TRBJ2-5; TRBD1 was called by the table and not checked on the DNA. TRBV21-1 is flagged as a pseudogene. The CDR3 runs 14 residues. In DNA form, the CDR3 reads TGTGCCAGCAGCAAAAGGACTGGGGTGGAGACCCAGTACTTC. Amino acids: CASSKRTGVETQYF.

The chain employs TRBV29-1 and TRBJ2-4; 9 bases are a match to TRBD1. This CDR3 spans 13 amino acids. The germline gives CDR1 SQVTM, CDR2 ANQGSEA. Unmatched junction bases numbered 7, after V lost 4 bases and J lost 9 bases. The CDR3 reads CSVVGGQGIIQYF. CDR3 DNA sequence: TGCAGCGTTGTAGGTGGACAGGGGATCATTCAGTACTTC.